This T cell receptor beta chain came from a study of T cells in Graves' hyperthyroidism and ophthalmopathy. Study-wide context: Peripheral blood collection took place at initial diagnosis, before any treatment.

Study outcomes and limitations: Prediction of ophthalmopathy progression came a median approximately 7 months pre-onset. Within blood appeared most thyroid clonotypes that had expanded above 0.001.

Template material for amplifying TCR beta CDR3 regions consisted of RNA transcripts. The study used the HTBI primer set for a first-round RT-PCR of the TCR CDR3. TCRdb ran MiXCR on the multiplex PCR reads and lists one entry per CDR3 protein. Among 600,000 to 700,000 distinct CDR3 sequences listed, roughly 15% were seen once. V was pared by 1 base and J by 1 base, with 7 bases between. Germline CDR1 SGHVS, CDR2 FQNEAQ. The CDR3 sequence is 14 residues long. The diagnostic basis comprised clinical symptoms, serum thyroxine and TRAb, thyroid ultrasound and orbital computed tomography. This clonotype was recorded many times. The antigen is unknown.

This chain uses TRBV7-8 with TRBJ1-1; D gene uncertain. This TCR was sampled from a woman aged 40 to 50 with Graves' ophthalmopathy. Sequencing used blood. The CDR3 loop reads CASSLVGANTEAFF. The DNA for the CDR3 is TGTGCCAGCAGCTTAGTGGGAGCGAACACTGAAGCTTTCTTT.